This T cell receptor beta chain was captured by sequencing in a study of beta chain features in type 1 diabetes. This clone turned up a few times. As yet, its antigen is unknown. TCRB transcripts that were expressed got sequenced, as all of the isolated RNA had been reverse transcribed. Method: immunoSEQ multiplex PCR; TCRdb's copy keeps in-frame clones and lacks some. The table shows roughly 240,000 clones, with 13% to 15% occurring only once. Notes on the study in general: The cDNA sequencing approach could over-represent high-TCR-expressing cells. For Type 1 diabetes patients, all four CD4+ subsets carried TCRB CDR3s that were moderately but significantly shorter.

One heparinised blood draw averaging about 116 mL was given by each donor. Without exception, sorted populations had purity beyond 98%. The TCR sequence derives from a woman aged 40-49 years in good health. Sequenced material: naive CD4+ T cells from blood.

CDR3 bases: TGTGCCAGCAGCCGGCGGGGGGCGGAGGAGCAGTACTTC. Its protein is CASSRRGAEEQYF. J is TRBJ2-7 and V is TRBV7-2, with 8 bases fitting TRBD2. CDR3 size: 13 residues. Germline-derived CDR1 and CDR2 are SGHTA and FQGNSA. V was clipped by 5 bases and J by 7 bases; unmatched bases: 7.